This TCR beta chain was recorded in a study of radiation and T cells in renal cell carcinoma. The overall study: Nephrectomy followed 15 Gy stereotactic body radiation by 4 weeks.

The time point denotes: baseline pretreatment blood. Treatment indicated: 15 Gy SBRT to primary tumor, nephrectomy 4 weeks later. Libraries were prepared by immunoSEQ multiplex PCR; TCRdb keeps only in-frame clonotypes and omits some of them. The sample consists of over 120,000 clones, roughly 88% of them appearing once. Study-level points and caveats: Top tumor clonotypes rose in blood 2 weeks post-radiation, then contracted.

This clone is a singleton in its sample. What it binds is unknown. Germline V gives CDR1 LGHNA, CDR2 YSLEER. J was trimmed by 11 bases and V by 3 bases; bases with no gene match: 15. This CDR3 has 17 amino acids. The source is a woman aged 50 to 60 with renal cell carcinoma. Here the sequenced sample was blood, taken from a patient whose treatment included radiotherapy and nephrectomy. The rearrangement uses TRBV4-3 and TRBJ1-6; 8 nucleotides align to TRBD1. CDR3: CASSHLSGGVERPPLHF. In DNA form, the CDR3 reads TGCGCCAGCAGCCATTTGTCAGGGGGCGTGGAAAGGCCACCCCTCCACTTT.